Detailed here is one T cell receptor beta chain. Its antigen is undetermined. TCR beta cDNA libraries included unique molecular identifiers. With about 0.95 to 10 million T cells as the source, 400,000 to 550,000 cDNA molecules resulted. TCRdb re-called the PCR reads with MiXCR, one entry per CDR3 protein. This sample yields about 810,000 distinct CDR3 sequences, of which approximately 53% are seen a single time; about 4.8% belongs to the top ten. These data are taken from a study of post-analysis software for immune sequencing data. About the research overall: Some patients lacked subtype; others had relapsing-remitting, secondary progressive or progressive-relapsing disease. The study, taken as a whole, reports: Multiple sclerosis patients showed significantly lower normalized Chao1 diversity than controls did. Patients carried a few TRBV segments more frequently than controls did, and TRBV5-6, TRBV5-1 and TRBV20-1 were among them. Co-batched samples clustered tightly together by F measure.

Trimming took 3 bases from V and 0 from J; bases not matched to a gene: 12. This CDR3 has 19 residues. Per the germline V gene, CDR1 is SGHTA and CDR2 is FQGTGA. The sequence was collected from a girl aged 10-17 years with multiple sclerosis. This chain uses TRBV7-3 with TRBJ2-3; 10 bases map to TRBD2. The sample comprised blood. The CDR3 loop is CASSFQAGGRDSSTDTQYF. The CDR3 DNA follows: TGTGCCAGCAGCTTTCAAGCGGGGGGGCGAGATTCTAGCACAGATACGCAGTATTTT. Combining the CDR3 with reference TRBV7-3 and TRBJ2-3 gives the whole variable domain GAGVSQTPSNKVTEKGKYVELRCDPISGHTALYWYRQSLGQGPEFLIYFQGTGAADDSGLPNDRFFAVRPEGSVSTLKIQRTERGDSAVYLCASSFQAGGRDSSTDTQYFGPGTRLTVL.